This T cell receptor beta chain was sequenced during a study of blood T cells in healthy people across ages. In the case of this clonotype: What it binds is not known.

Primed by a sample-barcoded 5' primer and a J-beta primer mix, a second PCR proceeded for about 6 to 12 cycles. TCRdb used MiXCR to reprocess the 5' RACE reads, holding one entry per CDR3 protein. The data contain approximately 800,000 distinct CDR3 sequences, roughly 53% of them seen just once; the ten biggest clones take up about 42%. Study-level results: Naive T cell percentage showed a strong correlation with TCR beta diversity. Higher diversity and more naive CD4+ cells were features of long-lived donors, compared to aged donors. Conclusively comparing naive with antigen-experienced cells was impossible with unsorted PBMCs.

Germline CDR1 is MNHNS and CDR2 is SASEGT. The CDR3 consists of 14 residues. Trimming took 8 bases from V and 5 from J, leaving 18 bases between them. Material for sequencing was blood. The TCR sequence derives from a man older than 75 in good health. The V gene is TRBV6-1, the J gene TRBJ1-2, with D tentatively TRBD1 (6 bases). This chain's CDR3 is CASCREGVRYGYTF. The CDR3 nucleotides read TGTGCCAGCTGCCGAGAGGGGGTCAGGTATGGCTACACCTTC.